Below, 20 T cell receptor beta chains from the same sample are listed, as sequenced in a study of blood T cell repertoires in COVID-19. TCRdb's copy holds only in-frame clones and misses some; the assay was immunoSEQ multiplex PCR. The data hold hundreds of thousands of clones, with approximately 89% observed a single time. Sequencing was carried out using PBMCs or T cells enriched from blood (not recorded which). Source of these receptors: a woman aged 40 to 55 who had recovered from COVID-19.

The rearrangement joins TRBV27 to TRBJ2-2; the match to TRBD2 covers 16 bases. Germline CDR1 is MNHEY and CDR2 is SMNVEV (reference sequence). This CDR3 is 18 amino acids long. V shed 5 bases, J shed 7 bases, and the junction held 10 bases outside the gene matches. CDR3 in amino acids: CASSPGTSGRAEVGELFF. The CDR3 DNA sequence: TGTGCCAGCAGTCCGGGGACTAGCGGGAGGGCCGAGGTCGGGGAGCTGTTTTTT.

The V and J genes are TRBV23-1 and TRBJ1-4; 8 bases align to TRBD1. TRBV23-1 is assigned to the ORF class and has an uncertain function. J lost 4 bases, V lost 6 bases, and 13 bases had no gene match. The CDR3 has 17 residues. The CDR3 region has the DNA TGCGCCAGCAGGCCCCCGGGGCAGGGGGCAGATAATGAAAAACTGTTTTTT. The encoded protein is CASRPPGQGADNEKLFF.

This clone was recorded only once. The chain uses TRBV7-2 and TRBJ1-2; 9 bases align to TRBD1. The V and J ends lost 5 bases and 8 bases, in that order; junction bases with no gene match: 12. Germline V gives CDR1 SGHTA, CDR2 FQGNSA. The CDR3 extends over 15 amino acids. CDR3 protein: CASSMTGGGVRGYTF. Written as DNA, the CDR3 is TGTGCCAGCAGCATGACAGGGGGTGGGGTTCGGGGCTACACCTTC. Complete variable domain (other parts from reference TRBV7-2 and TRBJ1-2): GAGVSQSPSNKVTEKGKDVELRCDPISGHTALYWYRQSLGQGLEFLIYFQGNSAPDKSGLPSDRFSAERTGGSVSTLTIQRTQQEDSAVYLCASSMTGGGVRGYTFGSGTRLTVV.

The chain has TRBV19 and TRBJ1-2; TRBD1 matches at 7 bases. This CDR3 contains 13 residues. Germline CDR1 reads LNHDA; CDR2 reads SQIVND (reference sequence). V was pared by 6 bases and J by 4 bases, with 5 bases of the junction left unmatched. CDR3 in amino acids: CASRPGGFYGYTF. Here the CDR3 DNA reads TGTGCCAGTAGGCCAGGGGGTTTCTATGGCTACACCTTC.

In DNA, the CDR3 is TGTGCCATCAGTGAAGTAACGGGGAGCTCTGGGGCCAACGTCCTGACTTTC. Protein product: CAISEVTGSSGANVLTF. The gene calls are TRBV10-3 and TRBJ2-6; tentatively, D is TRBD2 (5 bases). CDR1 and CDR2 from the germline V gene are ENHRY and SYGVKD. Trimming removed 3 bases at V and 0 bases at J, with 12 bases between. This CDR3 contains 17 residues.

The chain has TRBV11-2 and TRBJ1-4; possible D gene TRBD1, 5 bases. Germline V gives CDR1 SGHAT, CDR2 FQNNGV. V lost 0 bases and J 1 base, leaving 6 bases between the germline ends. This CDR3 spans 15 amino acids. The CDR3 nucleotides are TGTGCCAGCAGCTTAGACGGGGGAACTAATGAAAAACTGTTTTTT. This codes for CASSLDGGTNEKLFF. The variable domain in full, with the rest retrieved from reference TRBV11-2 and TRBJ1-4, is EAGVAQSPRYKIIEKRQSVAFWCNPISGHATLYWYQQILGQGPKLLIQFQNNGVVDDSQLPKDRFSAERLKGVDSTLKIQPAKLEDSAVYLCASSLDGGTNEKLFFGSGTQLSVL.

The chain links TRBV9 to TRBJ1-5; D is possibly TRBD1 (6 bases). The CDR3 has 13 amino acids. Germline V CDR1 and CDR2: SGDLS, YYNGEE. V was clipped by 4 bases and J by 5 bases, with 10 bases between them. CDR3 amino acids: CASSRRGDQPQHF. The CDR3 region has the DNA TGTGCCAGCAGCCGCAGGGGTGATCAGCCCCAGCATTTT. The full variable domain, in which reference TRBV9 and TRBJ1-5 provide the parts outside the CDR3, is DSGVTQTPKHLITATGQRVTLRCSPRSGDLSVYWYQQSLDQGLQFLIQYYNGEERAKGNILERFSAQQFPDLHSELNLSSLELGDSALYFCASSRRGDQPQHFGDGTRLSIL.

The chain couples TRBV12-3 or TRBV12-4 to TRBJ1-2, with D possibly being TRBD1 (6 bases). The length of the CDR3 is 13 residues. The V and J ends lost 2 bases and 8 bases respectively, with 12 bases between them. The CDR3 DNA follows: TGTGCCAGCAGTTTAAGACAGGTCGACGGCTACACCTTC. Its translation: CASSLRQVDGYTF.

The chain couples TRBV12-3 or TRBV12-4 to TRBJ1-1; tentative D call: TRBD1 (5 bases). V gave up 6 bases and J gave up 1 base, with 9 bases separating them. The CDR3 has 13 amino acids. As DNA, the CDR3 is TGTGCCAGCAGGCAGGGATGGAACACTGAAGCTTTCTTT. It codes for CASRQGWNTEAFF.

The chain links TRBV6-2 or TRBV6-3 to TRBJ1-1; the D is unclear. Trimming removed 3 bases at V and 2 bases at J, with 4 bases between. The CDR3 is 12 amino acids. The germline gives CDR1 MNHEY, CDR2 SVGEGT. Here the CDR3 reads CASSYSNTEAFF. Here the CDR3 DNA reads TGTGCCAGCAGTTATAGCAACACTGAAGCTTTCTTT.

The V gene is TRBV6-6, the J gene TRBJ1-2, with a possible D match to TRBD1 (5 bases). Germline CDR1 is MNHNY and CDR2 is SVGAGI (reference sequence). Trimming removed 0 bases from V and 3 bases from J, with 8 bases in between. The CDR3 has 14 residues. CDR3 nucleotide sequence: TGTGCCAGCAGTTACTCCGACAGCTACTATGGCTACACCTTC. Protein sequence: CASSYSDSYYGYTF.

This chain links TRBV9 with TRBJ2-1, with TRBD2 identical over 7 bases. The CDR3 contains 17 residues. In germline, CDR1 is SGDLS, CDR2 YYNGEE. V was pared by 0 bases and J by 6 bases, with 12 bases of the junction left unmatched. The CDR3 loop is CASSVATRLAGSNEQFF. CDR3 nucleotides: TGTGCCAGCAGCGTAGCTACGAGACTAGCAGGATCCAATGAGCAGTTCTTC.

In nucleotides, the CDR3 is TGCGCCAGCAGCCAGGGACTAGCGGGAGGCTTATCCTACGAGCAGTACTTC. Its translation: CASSQGLAGGLSYEQYF. The chain couples TRBV4-3 to TRBJ2-7; the match to TRBD2 covers 15 bases. CDR3 size: 17 residues. Germline CDR1 is LGHNA and CDR2 is YSLEER. V shed 3 bases, J shed 1 base, and the junction held 4 bases outside the gene matches.

The CDR3 coding sequence is TGTGCCAGCAGTTATGTATCAGTGGCTGAAGCTTTCTTT. Translated: CASSYVSVAEAFF. This rearrangement joins TRBV6-5 to TRBJ1-1; D gene unclear. V lost 3 bases and J lost 6, with 11 bases in between. The CDR3 has 13 amino acids. CDR1 and CDR2 from the germline V gene are MNHEY and SVGAGI.

The chain carries TRBV3-1 (or the pseudogene TRBV3-2) and TRBJ1-1; unclear D gene. V was clipped by 6 bases and J by 1 base, with 12 bases between them. CDR1 is LGHDT and CDR2 is YNNKEL in the germline V gene (reference sequence). This CDR3 is 14 amino acids long. For the CDR3, the DNA is TGTGCCAGCAGTACGGGGTCTTCGAACACTGAAGCTTTCTTT. This sequence encodes CASSTGSSNTEAFF.

This sequence joins TRBV5-1 and TRBJ2-7, with 7 bases matching TRBD1. The CDR3 runs to 15 residues. Germline CDR1 and CDR2: SGHRS and YFSETQ. Trimming removed 5 bases from V and 1 base from J; junction bases left unmatched: 9. This chain's CDR3 is CASRRRQGHSYEQYF. The CDR3 nucleotides are TGCGCCAGCAGACGCCGACAGGGCCATTCCTACGAGCAGTACTTC.

J is TRBJ2-3 and V is TRBV4-3; D is perhaps TRBD1 (5 bases). V was trimmed by 4 bases and J by 4 bases, leaving 15 bases between them. Germline V gives CDR1 LGHNA, CDR2 YSLEER. CDR3 size: 15 residues. CDR3 residues: CASSRGQGTADTQYF. For the CDR3, the DNA is TGCGCCAGCAGCCGAGGCCAGGGTACTGCAGATACGCAGTATTTT.

The chain recombines TRBV10-3 with TRBJ1-2; D not certain. The CDR3 covers 14 residues. Per germline, CDR1 ENHRY and CDR2 SYGVKD. V gave up 6 bases and J gave up 6 bases, with 17 bases separating them. The CDR3 DNA sequence: TGTGCCATCAGCTCCGAGGCAGAAGTGCATGGCTACACCTTC. This translates into CAISSEAEVHGYTF.

The CDR3 here is CASSLDPGLNSPLHF. Written as DNA, the CDR3 is TGTGCCAGCAGCTTAGATCCAGGTTTGAATTCACCCCTCCACTTT. This chain connects TRBV7-2 to TRBJ1-6; D is uncertain. Looked up from germline, CDR1 is SGHTA and CDR2 is FQGNSA. The germline V and J ends were trimmed by 1 base and 7 bases, with 11 bases remaining between them. The CDR3 runs to 15 residues.

In this sample, this clone turned up a few times. This chain joins TRBV27 and TRBJ1-2; a possible D gene is TRBD1 (5 bases). This CDR3 spans 14 amino acids. Germline loops: CDR1 MNHEY, CDR2 SMNVEV (reference sequence). Trimming pared 4 bases from V and 4 bases from J, leaving 13 bases between. CDR3 coding DNA: TGTGCCAGCAGTTGGGGCAGGGAAGGCTATGGCTACACCTTC. This translates into CASSWGREGYGYTF.